The subject of this entry is one T cell receptor (beta chain). It has no known antigen specificity. The sample holds no much larger clone one base away, and base qualities are not on file. V and J lose 5 bases and 1 base, and a span of 12 bases separates them. Reading the germline V gene gives CDR1 SGHRS and CDR2 YFSETQ. The CDR3 runs 14 amino acids, cysteine and phenylalanine included. The read is trimmed to its CDR3 DNA, 42 bases read in frame from base 1. The cohort comprised some 730 healthy bone marrow donors. All cohort members were sampled while nominally healthy, although unrecorded immune exposures were likely present. The donor tested CMV seronegative, placing the donor among the approximately 360 seronegative members of the cohort. A peripheral blood sample was provided by each donor, and peripheral blood mononuclear cells were used for TCR beta sequencing. The Qiagen DNeasy Blood Extraction Kit was used to extract genomic DNA from the blood cell samples.

Libraries came from the immunoSEQ multiplex PCR assay. The multiplex PCR relied on a mix of 60 forward primers for TCR Vbeta segments and 13 reverse primers for TCR Jbeta segments. The CDR3 region of rearranged TCR beta genes was amplified from genomic DNA by a multiplex PCR assay. The Illumina HiSeq System was used to sequence the amplified TCR beta libraries as 87-base-pair reads. The paper's data handling went like this. Across the roughly 700 repertoires, a later analysis counted 75 million to 90 million unique TCR beta chains, around 10 million of which were shared by at least two donors. Raw reads were error-corrected and collapsed into unique sequences by a nearest-neighbor algorithm in which closely related sequences were merged to remove PCR and sequencing errors. CDR3 sequences were aligned to IMGT reference sequences to assign V, D and J gene segments. For a sequence to be retained, a match of at least six nucleotides to both a V gene segment and a J gene segment was required. Rearrangements were classified as productive when the CDR3 lacked stop codons and remained in frame with V and J, and all other rearrangements were classified as non-productive. CDR3 was defined according to IMGT convention as the region running from the second conserved V-encoded cysteine to the conserved J-encoded phenylalanine. Sequences without an unambiguous match to a single V gene segment were excluded from the earlier analysis of 450 to 750 of the donors. An earlier analysis of a few hundred of the donors called V segments functional above 56.7% productive rearrangements and segregating when the between-donor standard deviation exceeded 5%. To diagnose cytomegalovirus status from the catalog of TCR beta chain sequences, a statistical classification framework was built. In a later analysis, TCR nucleotide sequences were compared against IMGT/GENE-DB human TR gene sequences so that V and J genes could be assigned. In a later analysis, CDR3 sequences and most-parsimonious VDJ recombination scenarios were assigned using the TCRdist pipeline. A later analysis defined each TCR beta chain by its CDR3 amino acid sequence plus V-gene family, and excluded reads lacking a unique V-gene family. A later analysis removed roughly 590 highly shared, low-generation-probability nucleotide sequences to deal with suspected cross-contamination and a sequencing artifact. In a later analysis, a clonal expansion index for each public chain was calculated from normalized within-repertoire ranks of inferred template counts. In a later analysis, generation probabilities were computed with a VDJ recombination model fitted to out-of-frame rearrangements, and the resulting probabilities were checked against IGoR. In a later analysis, hypergeometric tests were used to score TCR-TCR, TCR-HLA and TCR-CMV co-occurrence, with a repertoire-size bias correction applied to TCR pairs. In a later analysis, false discovery rates were estimated by permuting HLA or CMV assignments 20 times. A later analysis grouped co-occurring TCRs with DBSCAN, adding TCRdist sequence similarity when clustering within HLA-allele-positive subsets. Repertoires with fewer than 30,000 or more than 120,000 public chains were left out of co-occurrence clustering, as were about five repertoires with anomalous nucleotide sharing. Entries here come from immuneACCESS through TCRdb and include only in-frame sequences with V and J called. Some clones fail to appear in such tables; in the studies checked, an unresolved V gene covers under half of the shortfall, and the cause of the remainder is unknown. The V and J calls and clone size were taken over from that table, and D and trimming were inferred from the DNA. This sample is represented by about 250,000 clones; 65% to 85% of them were singletons. The top ten clonotypes cover over 2% of the sample.

This entry is derived from a study of cytomegalovirus exposure and HLA in healthy donors (dated by TCRdb to the late 2010s). Regarding the complete study: An earlier analysis of 587 of the donors reported around 280 Gb of sequence data and around 120 million unique TCR beta sequences obtained from 150 million to 200 million T cells. An early release that covered approximately 600 HLA-typed donors contained about 300 gigabases of sequencing data and tens of millions of unique TCR sequences. Among the approximately 400 genotyped donors, roughly 80% belonged to the genetic ancestry cluster associated with self-reported Caucasian donors. The study was designed to test whether signatures of past pathogen exposure could be identified by cataloging public T cell receptors. Using immunosequencing, the study profiled T cell repertoires from fewer than 700 subjects and related those repertoires to cytomegalovirus serostatus. Besides the first cohort of 666 subjects, a separate validation cohort made up of over a hundred different subjects was used. To predict cytomegalovirus infection status, the study brought together high-throughput TCR immunosequencing, statistical association of individual TCRs with disease status, and machine learning. In a later analysis, previously published TCR beta repertoires from several hundred donors were re-analyzed and high-resolution HLA genotyping was added so that TCR occurrence patterns could be studied. Rather than using new phenotypic data, the later analysis identified candidate immune exposures from TCR beta sequences and from how often those sequences occurred across donors. In an earlier analysis of roughly 540 of the donors, high-throughput TCR beta sequencing was used to judge whether each TCR beta V gene segment behaved as functional or pseudogenic. Alongside the repertoire data, information on donor age, sex, ethnicity and CMV serostatus was compiled. In a later genetic analysis, genome-wide SNP genotypes for about three fifths of the roughly 670 donors were used, and that subset was treated as a discovery cohort. All discovery cohort repertoires had been generated using a single sequencing platform. HLA typing covered class I and class II loci at four-digit resolution. The number of donors typed differed by locus, with roughly 620-630 for A, B, C, DRB1 and DQB1, more than 500 for DQA1, 600 to 610 for DPA1, and roughly 450 for DPB1. Five DR-DQ haplotypes were treated as single units for association and clustering because of strong linkage in the cohort. Among 398 genotyped donors of the cohort, an average of approximately 240,000 unique TCR beta nucleotide sequences was sequenced per donor, of which about 18% were non-productive. Study-wide conclusions, independent of this receptor: Most TCR sequences were seen in very few donors, while some public TCRs were found in many individuals. CMV serostatus was the only immune exposure information available for the cohort. The cohort was sequenced for TCR beta chains only, and without alpha or paired-chain data the features that could be detected were limited. The study listed approximately 150 TCR beta chains as associated with cytomegalovirus. Assigning TCR associations to individual alleles was difficult when HLA alleles, especially DR and DQ, strongly co-occurred. Correlated functional status among segregating V segments might be attributable to linkage disequilibrium, but an unknown experimental factor could not be ruled out. HLA typing was unavailable for some donors at each locus, so association tests used only the typed subset. A few of the identified cytomegalovirus-associated TCR beta chains were confirmed in vitro to be specific for cytomegalovirus antigens. An association between a missense DCLRE1C variant and V-gene and J-gene trimming of TCR beta chains was found in a later genetic analysis and replicated in an independent cohort. A later analysis reported that several top co-occurrence clusters appeared linked to parvovirus B19, influenza, CMV and Epstein-Barr virus. In a later analysis, HLA-associated TCR beta chains showed more clonal expansion and lower generation probabilities than non-associated chains that were equally common. A cluster of highly shared sequence variants was judged likely to be a technical artifact of the sequencing pipeline. The earlier analysis of almost 600 of the donors excluded about 16 rarely observed V segments, including chromosome 9 orphons, because counts were too low. Specific HLA alleles were associated with roughly 17,000 TCR beta sequences at a false discovery rate of 0.05 in a later analysis. A further reported finding was that TCR beta sequences accurately predicted the HLA-A and HLA-B alleles for most subjects in the first cohort. An earlier analysis of some 590 of the donors showed that most TCR beta V segments appeared in productive rearrangements either about 87% or about 30% of the time, which broadly matched IMGT annotations. Because the 87-base-pair reads could not distinguish some IMGT-functional V segments, including TRBV6-2 and TRBV6-3, those segments were excluded. According to a later analysis, TCR association rates differed among HLA loci, with DRB1 alleles showing the most associated TCRs and HLA-C alleles showing the fewest. Roughly uniform sequencing depth across donors was assumed in presence/absence analyses, although this assumption may not hold. The authors suggested that the approach could potentially be generalized to other disease states and immunological phenotypes. The classifier was reported to diagnose cytomegalovirus status with high specificity and sensitivity in both the original and validation cohorts. In a later genetic analysis, fewer N-insertions in productive TCRs were reported among donors in an Asian-associated ancestry cluster than the approximately 670-donor mean. According to a later analysis, most CMV-associated TCR beta chains appeared to be HLA-restricted, and the HLA associations seemed to be driven largely by CMV exposure.

The origin of this receptor is a female donor in good health and CMV-seronegative. Sequenced input: PBMCs. This receptor chain uses TRBV5-1 and TRBJ1-1; TRBD1 is a possible D gene, resting on 6 matching bases. The bases read TGCGCCAGCAGGTTCACAGGGCCGAACACTGAAGCTTTCTTT. It specifies CASRFTGPNTEAFF.